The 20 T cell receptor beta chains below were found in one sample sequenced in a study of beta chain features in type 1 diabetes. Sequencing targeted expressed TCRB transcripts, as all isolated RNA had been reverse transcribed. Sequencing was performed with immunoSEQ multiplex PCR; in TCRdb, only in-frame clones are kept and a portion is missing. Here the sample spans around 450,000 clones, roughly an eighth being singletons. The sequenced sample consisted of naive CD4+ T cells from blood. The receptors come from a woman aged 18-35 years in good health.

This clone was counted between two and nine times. The CDR3 region has the DNA TGTGCCAGCAGACAGGGGAATGTAGAGACCCAGTACTTC. It is translated as CASRQGNVETQYF. The rearrangement links TRBV6-1 to TRBJ2-5; the match to TRBD1 covers 7 bases. The ends lost 6 bases at V and 4 bases at J; junction bases unmatched: 5. The CDR3 consists of 13 residues. The germline V gene encodes CDR1 MNHNS and CDR2 SASEGT.

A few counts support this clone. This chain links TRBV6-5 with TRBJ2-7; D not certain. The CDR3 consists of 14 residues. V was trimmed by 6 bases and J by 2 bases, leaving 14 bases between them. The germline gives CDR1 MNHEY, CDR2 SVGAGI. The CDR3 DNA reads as TGTGCCAGCAGAGCCTCGGGCTTCACCTACGAGCAGTACGTC. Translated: CASRASGFTYEQYV.

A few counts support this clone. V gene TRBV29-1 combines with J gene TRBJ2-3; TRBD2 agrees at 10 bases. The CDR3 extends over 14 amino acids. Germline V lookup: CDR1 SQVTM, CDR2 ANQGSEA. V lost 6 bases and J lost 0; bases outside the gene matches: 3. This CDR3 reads CSVSGGASTDTQYF. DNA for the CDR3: TGCAGCGTGAGCGGGGGGGCGAGCACAGATACGCAGTATTTT.

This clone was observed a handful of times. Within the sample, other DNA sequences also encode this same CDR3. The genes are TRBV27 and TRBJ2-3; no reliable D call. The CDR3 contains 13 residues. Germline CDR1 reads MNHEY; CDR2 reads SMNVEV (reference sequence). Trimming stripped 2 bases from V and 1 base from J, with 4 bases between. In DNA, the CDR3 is TGTGCCAGCAGTTTAAGGGGCACAGATACGCAGTATTTT. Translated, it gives CASSLRGTDTQYF.

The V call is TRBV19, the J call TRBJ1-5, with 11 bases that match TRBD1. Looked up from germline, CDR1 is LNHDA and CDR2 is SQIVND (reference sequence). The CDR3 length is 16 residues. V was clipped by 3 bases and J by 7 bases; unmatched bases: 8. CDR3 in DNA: TGTGCCAGTAGTATGGGACTGGGACAGGGGGTGCAGCCCCAGCATTTT. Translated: CASSMGLGQGVQPQHF.

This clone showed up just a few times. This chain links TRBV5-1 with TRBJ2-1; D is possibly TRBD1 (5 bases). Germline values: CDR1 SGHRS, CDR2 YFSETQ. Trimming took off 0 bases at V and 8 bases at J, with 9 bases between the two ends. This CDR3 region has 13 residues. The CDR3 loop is CASSLAGFDEQFF. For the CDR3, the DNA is TGCGCCAGCAGCTTGGCAGGGTTCGATGAGCAGTTCTTC.

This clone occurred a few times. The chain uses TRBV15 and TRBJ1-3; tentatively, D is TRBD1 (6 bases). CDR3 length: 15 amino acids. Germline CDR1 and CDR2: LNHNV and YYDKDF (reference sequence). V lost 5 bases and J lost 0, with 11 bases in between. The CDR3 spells CATSEKGGSGNTIYF. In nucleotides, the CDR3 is TGTGCCACCAGCGAGAAGGGGGGCTCTGGAAACACCATATATTTT.

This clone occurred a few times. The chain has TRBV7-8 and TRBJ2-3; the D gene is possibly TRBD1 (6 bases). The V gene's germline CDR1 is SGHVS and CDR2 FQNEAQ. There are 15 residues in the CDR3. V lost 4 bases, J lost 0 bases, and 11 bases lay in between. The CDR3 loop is CASSSRTASTDTQYF. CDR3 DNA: TGTGCCAGCAGCTCACGGACAGCTAGCACAGATACGCAGTATTTT.

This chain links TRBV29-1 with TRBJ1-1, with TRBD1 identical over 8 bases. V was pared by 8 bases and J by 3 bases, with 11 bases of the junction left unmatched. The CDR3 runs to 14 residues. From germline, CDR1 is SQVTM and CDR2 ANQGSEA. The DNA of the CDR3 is TGCAGCCCTTATCCCGACAGGGGATACACTGAAGCTTTCTTT. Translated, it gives CSPYPDRGYTEAFF.

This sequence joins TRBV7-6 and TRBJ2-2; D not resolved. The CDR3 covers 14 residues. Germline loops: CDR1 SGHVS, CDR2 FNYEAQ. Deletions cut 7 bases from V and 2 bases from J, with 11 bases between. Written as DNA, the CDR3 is TGTGCCAGCAACCAAGGGCTAAACACCGGGGAGCTGTTTTTT. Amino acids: CASNQGLNTGELFF.

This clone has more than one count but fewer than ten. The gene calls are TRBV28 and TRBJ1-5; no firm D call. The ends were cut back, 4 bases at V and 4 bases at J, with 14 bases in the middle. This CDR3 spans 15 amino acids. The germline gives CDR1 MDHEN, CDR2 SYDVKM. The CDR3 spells CASSSQETLNQPQHF. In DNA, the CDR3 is TGTGCCAGCAGTTCGCAGGAAACTCTGAATCAGCCCCAGCATTTT.

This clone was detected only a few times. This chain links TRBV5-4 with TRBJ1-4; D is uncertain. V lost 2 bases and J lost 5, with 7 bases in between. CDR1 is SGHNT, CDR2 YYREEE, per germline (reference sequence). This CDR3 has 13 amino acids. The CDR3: CASSLRPNEKLFF. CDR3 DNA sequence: TGTGCCAGCAGCTTACGTCCAAATGAAAAACTGTTTTTT.

The CDR3 DNA reads as TGTGCCAGCAGCCTGAGGGCTCCCTCCTACAATGAGCAGTTCTTC. Translating gives CASSLRAPSYNEQFF. The genes are TRBV7-9 and TRBJ2-1; TRBD2 is a possible D gene (5 bases). The germline V gene has CDR1 SEHNR and CDR2 FQNEAQ (reference sequence). Between the trimmed V and J ends, which lost 5 bases and 0 bases, there was a span of 11 bases. This CDR3 comprises 15 residues.

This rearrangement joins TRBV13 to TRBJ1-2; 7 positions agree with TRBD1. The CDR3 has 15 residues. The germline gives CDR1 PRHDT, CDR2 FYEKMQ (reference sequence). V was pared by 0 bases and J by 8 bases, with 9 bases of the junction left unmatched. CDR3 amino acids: CASSLGLNRGLGYTF. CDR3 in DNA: TGTGCCAGCAGCTTAGGCCTGAACAGGGGCTTAGGCTACACCTTC. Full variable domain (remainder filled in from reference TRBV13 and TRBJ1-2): AAGVIQSPRHLIKEKRETATLKCYPIPRHDTVYWYQQGPGQDPQFLISFYEKMQSDKGSIPDRFSAQQFSDYHSELNMSSLELGDSALYFCASSLGLNRGLGYTFGSGTRLTVV.

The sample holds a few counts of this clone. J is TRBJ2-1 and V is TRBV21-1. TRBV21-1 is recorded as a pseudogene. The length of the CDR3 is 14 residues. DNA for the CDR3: TGTGCCAGCAGCCCTCCTGGGCGGCCCAATGAGCAGTTCTTC. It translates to CASSPPGRPNEQFF.

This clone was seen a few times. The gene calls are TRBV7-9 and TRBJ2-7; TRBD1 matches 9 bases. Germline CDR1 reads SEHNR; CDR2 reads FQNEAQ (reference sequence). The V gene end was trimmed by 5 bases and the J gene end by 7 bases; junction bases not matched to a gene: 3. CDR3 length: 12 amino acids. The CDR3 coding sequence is TGTGCCAGCAGCCCCGGGACAGGGGAGCAGTACGTC. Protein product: CASSPGTGEQYV.

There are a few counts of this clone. In DNA form, the CDR3 reads TGTGCCAGCAGCGCGACAGGGAGCAATCAGCCCCAGCATTTT. Translation: CASSATGSNQPQHF. The chain carries TRBV7-2 and TRBJ1-5, with 7 positions matching TRBD1. Unmatched junction bases numbered 2, after V lost 5 bases and J lost 1 base. CDR1 SGHTA and CDR2 FQGNSA come from the germline V gene. This CDR3 comprises 14 residues.

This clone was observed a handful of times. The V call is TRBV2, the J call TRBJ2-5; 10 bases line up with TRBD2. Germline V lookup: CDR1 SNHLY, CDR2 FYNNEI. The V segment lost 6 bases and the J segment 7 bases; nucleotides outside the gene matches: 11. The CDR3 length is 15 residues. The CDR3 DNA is TGTGCCAGCAGGAGGACTAGCGGTAATACAGGGACCCAGTACTTC. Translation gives CASRRTSGNTGTQYF.

CDR3 DNA: TGTGCCAGCAGTTACTCGAGGGATGAGCAGTTCTTC. Translated, it gives CASSYSRDEQFF. V is TRBV6-6 and J is TRBJ2-1; D is perhaps TRBD2 (5 bases). Germline assignment: CDR1 MNHNY and CDR2 SVGAGI (reference sequence). Trimming stripped 0 bases from V and 8 bases from J, with 5 bases between. The CDR3 consists of 12 residues.

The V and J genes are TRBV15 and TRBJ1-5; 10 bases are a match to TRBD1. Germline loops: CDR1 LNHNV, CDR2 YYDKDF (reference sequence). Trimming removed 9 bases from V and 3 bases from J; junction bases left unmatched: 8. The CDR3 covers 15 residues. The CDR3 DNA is TGTGCCACTAGTCGGGACAGGGGTCACAATCAGCCCCAGCATTTT. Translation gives CATSRDRGHNQPQHF.